Listed below are T cell receptor beta chains from one sample, sequenced in a study of blood T cell repertoires in COVID-19. Method: immunoSEQ multiplex PCR; TCRdb's copy keeps in-frame clones and lacks some. The sample comprises approximately 50,000 clones, about 92% of which are singletons, and 3.5% to 4% rests with the top ten. Sequenced: peripheral blood. Receptors originate from a human donor in a cohort sampled during active COVID-19. The CDR3 runs from the conserved cysteine through the conserved F or W.

j_call,v_call,cdr3_aa
TRBJ1-4,TRBV19,CATSGQGSGEKLFF
TRBJ1-1,TRBV7-6,CASSSQENTEAFF
TRBJ2-1,TRBV10-3,CAIGLTGNEQFF
TRBJ2-7,TRBV7-9,CASSFIRTGVGYEQYF
TRBJ2-1,TRBV11-2,CASSLGGTSGVNEQFF
TRBJ2-1,TRBV9,CASSAQGAGYNEQFF
TRBJ1-2,TRBV18,CASSLQRAGYGYTF
TRBJ1-2,TRBV12-3/TRBV12-4,CASSFGRIYGYTF
TRBJ1-2,TRBV27,CASNPTGVGGYTF
TRBJ2-3,TRBV9,CASSVDAGEFGTQYF
TRBJ1-2,TRBV7-9,CASSQSGVYGYTF
TRBJ1-1,TRBV10-1,CASSLGQGTTEAFF
TRBJ2-1,TRBV25-1,CASSGDRGNGNEQFF
TRBJ1-2,TRBV29-1,CSVGGHGYTF
TRBJ2-7,TRBV4-1,CASSPPGLPGEQYF
TRBJ1-1,TRBV11-3,CASSLSGLNTEAFF
TRBJ2-2,TRBV11-3,CASSPQVNTGELFF
TRBJ2-2,TRBV10-2,CATGTSGYTGELFF
TRBJ1-3,TRBV9,CASSPGHTLGNTIYF
TRBJ1-1,TRBV11-2,CASSSRGRSNTEAFF
TRBJ1-5,TRBV19,CASSIWWTEYSNQPQHF
TRBJ1-5,TRBV19,CASRWGGDSNQPQHF
TRBJ1-4,TRBV4-2,CASSQGTGGAEKLFF
TRBJ2-1,TRBV7-9,CASRRKSLRDRVGYEQFF
TRBJ2-7,TRBV7-3,CASSPLAGLVHEQYF
TRBJ2-5,TRBV2,CASRSNRLQETQYF
TRBJ1-3,TRBV30,CAWSHGESSGNTIYF
TRBJ2-6,TRBV27,CASRRLQGNIRGANVLTF
TRBJ2-5,TRBV12-5,CASSRMFETQYF
TRBJ1-2,TRBV19,CASMGGPPYGYTF